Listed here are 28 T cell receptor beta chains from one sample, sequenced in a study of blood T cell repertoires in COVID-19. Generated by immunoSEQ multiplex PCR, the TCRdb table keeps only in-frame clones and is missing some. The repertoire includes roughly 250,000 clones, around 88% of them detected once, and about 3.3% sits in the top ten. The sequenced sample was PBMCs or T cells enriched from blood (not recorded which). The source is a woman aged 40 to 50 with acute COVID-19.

Here the CDR3 reads CASSLEAQGNEQFF. As DNA, the CDR3 is TGCGCCAGCAGCTTGGAGGCACAGGGTAATGAGCAGTTCTTC. The chain has TRBV5-1 and TRBJ2-1, with D perhaps matching TRBD1 (6 bases). This CDR3 is 14 amino acids long. Trimming took 0 bases from V and 7 from J, leaving 11 bases between them. Germline V CDR1 and CDR2: SGHRS, YFSETQ.

The CDR3: CASSAGTSGSVEQFF. In nucleotides, the CDR3 is TGTGCCAGCAGCGCCGGGACTAGCGGGAGTGTTGAGCAGTTCTTC. V and J are TRBV3-1 (or the pseudogene TRBV3-2) and TRBJ2-1; TRBD2 agrees at 14 bases. The junction had 6 bases not matched to a gene; V was cut back by 5 bases and J by 9 bases. CDR3 length: 15 amino acids. Germline lookup yields CDR1 LGHDT and CDR2 YNNKEL (reference sequence).

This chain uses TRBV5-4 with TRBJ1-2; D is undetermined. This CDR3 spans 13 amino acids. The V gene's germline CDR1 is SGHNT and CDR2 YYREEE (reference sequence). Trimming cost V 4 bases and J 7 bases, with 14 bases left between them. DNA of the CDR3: TGTGCCAGCAGCCTCGATGTAGATGGTGGCTACACCTTC. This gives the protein CASSLDVDGGYTF.

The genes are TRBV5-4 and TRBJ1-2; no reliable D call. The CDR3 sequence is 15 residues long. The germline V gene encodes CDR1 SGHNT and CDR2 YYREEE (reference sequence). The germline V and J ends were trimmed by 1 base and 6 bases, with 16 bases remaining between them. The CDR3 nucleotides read TGTGCCAGCAGCTTGATCGGGCCGGGGTCGGATGGCTACACCTTC. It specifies CASSLIGPGSDGYTF.

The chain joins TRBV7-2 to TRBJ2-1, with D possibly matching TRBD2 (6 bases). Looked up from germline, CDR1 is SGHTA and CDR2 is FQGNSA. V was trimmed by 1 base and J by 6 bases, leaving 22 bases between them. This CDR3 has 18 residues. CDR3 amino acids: CASSLVVVGGTALNEQFF. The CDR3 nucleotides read TGTGCCAGCAGCTTAGTTGTAGTTGGCGGGACGGCCCTCAATGAGCAGTTCTTC.

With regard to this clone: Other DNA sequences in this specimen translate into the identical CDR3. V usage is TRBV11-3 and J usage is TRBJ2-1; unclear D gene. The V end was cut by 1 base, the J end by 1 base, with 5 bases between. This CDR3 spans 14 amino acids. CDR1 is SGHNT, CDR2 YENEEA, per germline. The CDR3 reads CASSLASSYNEQFF. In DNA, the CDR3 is TGTGCCAGCAGCTTAGCTTCTTCCTACAATGAGCAGTTCTTC. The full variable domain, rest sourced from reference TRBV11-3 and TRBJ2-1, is EAGVVQSPRYKIIEKKQPVAFWCNPISGHNTLYWYLQNLGQGPELLIRYENEEAVDDSQLPKDRFSAERLKGVDSTLKIQPAELGDSAVYLCASSLASSYNEQFFGPGTRLTVL.

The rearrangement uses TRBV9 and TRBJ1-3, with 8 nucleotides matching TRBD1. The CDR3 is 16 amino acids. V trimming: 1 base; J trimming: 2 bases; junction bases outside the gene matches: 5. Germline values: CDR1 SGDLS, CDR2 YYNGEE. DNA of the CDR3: TGTGCCAGCAGCGTATTTTCAGGGGGCCCTGGAAACACCATATATTTT. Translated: CASSVFSGGPGNTIYF.

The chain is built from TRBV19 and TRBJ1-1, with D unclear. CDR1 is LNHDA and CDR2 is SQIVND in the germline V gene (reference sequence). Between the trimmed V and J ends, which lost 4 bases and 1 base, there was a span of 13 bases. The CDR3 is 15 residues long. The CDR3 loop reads CASSTARFGNTEAFF. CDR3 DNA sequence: TGTGCCAGTAGTACCGCGCGTTTTGGGAACACTGAAGCTTTCTTT.

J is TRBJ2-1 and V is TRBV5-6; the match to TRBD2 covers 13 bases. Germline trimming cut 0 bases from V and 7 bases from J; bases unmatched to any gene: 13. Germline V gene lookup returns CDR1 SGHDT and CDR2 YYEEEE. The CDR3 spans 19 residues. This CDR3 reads CASSLVAPELAGGNNEQFF. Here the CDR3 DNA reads TGTGCCAGCAGCTTGGTAGCCCCCGAACTAGCGGGAGGGAATAATGAGCAGTTCTTC.

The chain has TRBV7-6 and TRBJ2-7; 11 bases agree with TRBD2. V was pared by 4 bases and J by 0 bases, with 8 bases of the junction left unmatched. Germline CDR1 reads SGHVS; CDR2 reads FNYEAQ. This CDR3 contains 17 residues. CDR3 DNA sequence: TGTGCCAGCAGCTCAAGAGGGGGACTAGCGGCCTCCTACGAGCAGTACTTC. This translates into CASSSRGGLAASYEQYF.

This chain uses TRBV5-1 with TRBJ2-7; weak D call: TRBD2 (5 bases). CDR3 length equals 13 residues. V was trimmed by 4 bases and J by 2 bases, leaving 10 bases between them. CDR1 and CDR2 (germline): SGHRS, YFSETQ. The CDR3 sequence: CASSLGSAYEQYF. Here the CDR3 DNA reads TGCGCCAGCAGCCTCGGTAGCGCCTACGAGCAGTACTTC.

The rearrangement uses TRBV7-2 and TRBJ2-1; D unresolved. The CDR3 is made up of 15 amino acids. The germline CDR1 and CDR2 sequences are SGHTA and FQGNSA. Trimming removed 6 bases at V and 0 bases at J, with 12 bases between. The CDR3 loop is CASSSVRSSYNEQFF. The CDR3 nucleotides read TGTGCCAGCAGTTCGGTACGGAGCTCCTACAATGAGCAGTTCTTC.

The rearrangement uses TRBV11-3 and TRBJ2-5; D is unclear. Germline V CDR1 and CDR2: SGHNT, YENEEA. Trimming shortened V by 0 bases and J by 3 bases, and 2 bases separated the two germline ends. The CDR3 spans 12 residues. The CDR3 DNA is TGTGCCAGCAGCTTAGATAAAGAGACCCAGTACTTC. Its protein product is CASSLDKETQYF.

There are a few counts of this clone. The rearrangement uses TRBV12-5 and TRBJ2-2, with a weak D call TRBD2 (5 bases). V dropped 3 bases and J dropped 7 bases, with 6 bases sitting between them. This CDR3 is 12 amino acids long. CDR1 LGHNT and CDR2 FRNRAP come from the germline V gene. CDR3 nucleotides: TGTGCTAGTGGTTTCGAGGGCGGGGAGCTGTTTTTT. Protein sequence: CASGFEGGELFF.

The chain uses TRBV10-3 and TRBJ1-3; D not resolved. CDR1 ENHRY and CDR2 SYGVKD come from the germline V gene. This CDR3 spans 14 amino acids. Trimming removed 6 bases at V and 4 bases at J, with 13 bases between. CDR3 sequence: CAIRPFTSGNTIYF. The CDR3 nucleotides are TGTGCCATCAGACCTTTCACATCGGGAAACACCATATATTTT.

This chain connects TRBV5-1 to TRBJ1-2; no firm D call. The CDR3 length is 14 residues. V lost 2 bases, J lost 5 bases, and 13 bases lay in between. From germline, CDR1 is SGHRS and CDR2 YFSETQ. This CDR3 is CASSFTGLTYGYTF. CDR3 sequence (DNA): TGCGCCAGCAGCTTCACCGGACTCACTTATGGCTACACCTTC.

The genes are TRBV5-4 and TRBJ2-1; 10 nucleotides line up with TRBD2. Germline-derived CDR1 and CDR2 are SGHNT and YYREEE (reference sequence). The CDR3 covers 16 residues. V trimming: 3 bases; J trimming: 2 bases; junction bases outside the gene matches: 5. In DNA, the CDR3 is TGTGCCAGCAGCTGGGGGAGCGGGAGGGCCTACAATGAGCAGTTCTTC. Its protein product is CASSWGSGRAYNEQFF.

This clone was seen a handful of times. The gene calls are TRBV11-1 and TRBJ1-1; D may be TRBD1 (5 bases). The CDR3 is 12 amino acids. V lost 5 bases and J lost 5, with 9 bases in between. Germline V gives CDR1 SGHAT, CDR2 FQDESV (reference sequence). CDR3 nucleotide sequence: TGTGCCAGCAGCCTAAGGGGAACTGAAGCTTTCTTT. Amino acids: CASSLRGTEAFF.

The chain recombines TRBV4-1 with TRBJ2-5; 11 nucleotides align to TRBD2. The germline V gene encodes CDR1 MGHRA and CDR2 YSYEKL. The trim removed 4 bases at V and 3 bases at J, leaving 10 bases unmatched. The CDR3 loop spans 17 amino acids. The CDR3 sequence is CASSRLTGTSGEETQYF. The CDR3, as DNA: TGCGCCAGCAGCCGCCTAACCGGGACTAGCGGAGAAGAGACCCAGTACTTC.

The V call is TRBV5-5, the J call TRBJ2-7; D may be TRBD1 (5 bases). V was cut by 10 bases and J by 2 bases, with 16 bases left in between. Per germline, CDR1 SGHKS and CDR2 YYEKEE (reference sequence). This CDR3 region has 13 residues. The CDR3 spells CASSGQGPYEQYF. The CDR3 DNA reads TGTGCCTCCTCTGGGCAGGGCCCCTACGAGCAGTACTTC.

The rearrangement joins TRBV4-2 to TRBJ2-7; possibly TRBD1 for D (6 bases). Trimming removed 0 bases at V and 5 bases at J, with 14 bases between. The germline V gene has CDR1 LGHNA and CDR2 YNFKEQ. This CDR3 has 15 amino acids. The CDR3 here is CASSQDGPRGHEQYF. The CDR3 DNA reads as TGTGCCAGCAGCCAAGATGGACCCAGGGGCCACGAGCAGTACTTC.

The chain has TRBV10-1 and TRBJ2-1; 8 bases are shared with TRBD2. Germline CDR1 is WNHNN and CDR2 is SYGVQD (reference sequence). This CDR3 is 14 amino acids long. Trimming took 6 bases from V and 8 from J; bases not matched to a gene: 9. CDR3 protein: CASSELAGLDEQFF. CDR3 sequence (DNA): TGCGCCAGCAGCGAATTAGCGGGACTGGATGAGCAGTTCTTC.

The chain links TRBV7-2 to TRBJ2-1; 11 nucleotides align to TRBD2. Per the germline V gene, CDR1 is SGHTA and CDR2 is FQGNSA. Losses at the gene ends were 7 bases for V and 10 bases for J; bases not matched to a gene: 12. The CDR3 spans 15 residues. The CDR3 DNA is TGTGCCAGCACCGCGGGGACTAGCGGACTAACAGAGCAGTTCTTC. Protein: CASTAGTSGLTEQFF. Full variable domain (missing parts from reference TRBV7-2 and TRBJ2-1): GAGVSQSPSNKVTEKGKDVELRCDPISGHTALYWYRQSLGQGLEFLIYFQGNSAPDKSGLPSDRFSAERTGGSVSTLTIQRTQQEDSAVYLCASTAGTSGLTEQFFGPGTRLTVL.

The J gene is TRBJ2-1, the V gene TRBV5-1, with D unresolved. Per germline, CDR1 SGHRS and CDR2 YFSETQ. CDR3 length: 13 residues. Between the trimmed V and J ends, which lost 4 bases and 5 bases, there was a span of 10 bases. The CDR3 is CASSPSPNNEQFF. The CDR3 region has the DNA TGCGCCAGCAGCCCGAGTCCGAACAATGAGCAGTTCTTC.

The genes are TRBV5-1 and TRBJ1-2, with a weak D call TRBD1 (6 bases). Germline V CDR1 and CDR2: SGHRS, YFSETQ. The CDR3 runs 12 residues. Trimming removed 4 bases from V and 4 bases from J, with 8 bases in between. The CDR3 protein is CASSLDSYGYTF. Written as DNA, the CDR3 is TGCGCCAGCAGCCTGGACAGCTATGGCTACACCTTC.

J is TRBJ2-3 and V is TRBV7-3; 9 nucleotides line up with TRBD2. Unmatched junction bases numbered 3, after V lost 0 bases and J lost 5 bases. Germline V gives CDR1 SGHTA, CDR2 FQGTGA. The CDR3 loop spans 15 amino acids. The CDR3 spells CASSLTSGGGDTQYF. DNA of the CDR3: TGTGCCAGCAGCTTAACTAGCGGGGGTGGAGATACGCAGTATTTT.

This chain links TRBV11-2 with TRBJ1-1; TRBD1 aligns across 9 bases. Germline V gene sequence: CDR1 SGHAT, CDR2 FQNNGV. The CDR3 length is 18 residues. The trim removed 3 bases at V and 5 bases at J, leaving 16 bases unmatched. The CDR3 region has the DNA TGTGCCAGCAGCTTTCCGGGACAGGGACCCCTGCGTTTGACTGAAGCTTTCTTT. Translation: CASSFPGQGPLRLTEAFF. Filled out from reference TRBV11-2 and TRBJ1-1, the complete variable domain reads EAGVAQSPRYKIIEKRQSVAFWCNPISGHATLYWYQQILGQGPKLLIQFQNNGVVDDSQLPKDRFSAERLKGVDSTLKIQPAKLEDSAVYLCASSFPGQGPLRLTEAFFGQGTRLTVV.

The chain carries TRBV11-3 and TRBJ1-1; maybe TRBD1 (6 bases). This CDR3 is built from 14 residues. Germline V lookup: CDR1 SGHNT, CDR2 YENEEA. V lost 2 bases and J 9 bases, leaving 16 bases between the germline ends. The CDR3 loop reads CASSLSDQGRKAFF. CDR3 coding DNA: TGTGCCAGCAGCTTAAGTGATCAGGGGCGGAAAGCTTTCTTT.